This T cell receptor beta chain was obtained from a study of blood T cell repertoires in COVID-19. Background on the study: Donors in the United States, Italy and Spain gave samples during acute or convalescent COVID-19. The analysed material was cDNA or gDNA that came from T cells, B-cell-depleted T cells, or PBMCs.

J gave up 3 bases and V 6 bases, and 3 bases lay outside the gene matches. Germline values: CDR1 LNHDA, CDR2 SQIVND (reference sequence). The CDR3 length is 14 residues. Repertoires were generated with immunoSEQ multiplex PCR, while TCRdb's copy carries only in-frame clones and drops some. Altogether 150,000 to 250,000 clones are present, approximately 84% being singletons, with the ten largest covering about 6.9%. The sequenced sample was peripheral blood. The source of this sequence is a human donor with acute or convalescent COVID-19. The donor label of this sample is uncertain. The J gene is TRBJ2-2, the V gene TRBV19, with 8 nucleotides matching TRBD1. In nucleotides, the CDR3 is TGTGCCAGTAGGACGACAGGGGACACCGGGGAGCTGTTTTTT. Translated: CASRTTGDTGELFF. Variable domain in full (rest from reference TRBV19 and TRBJ2-2): DGGITQSPKYLFRKEGQNVTLSCEQNLNHDAMYWYRQDPGQGLRLIYYSQIVNDFQKGDIAEGYSVSREKKESFPLTVTSAQKNPTAFYLCASRTTGDTGELFFGEGSRLTVL.